This TCR beta chain was sequenced in a study of blood T cells in healthy people across ages. General study points: Naive T cell percentage and TCR beta diversity correlated strongly.

Per individual sample, total RNA of at least 5 micrograms was extracted. Primers used in a second PCR of roughly 6 to 12 cycles were a sample-barcoded 5' primer and a J-beta primer mix. Tags on each cDNA molecule came from a template-switch adaptor with 12 random nucleotides. No fewer than 2.5 million CDR3-containing paired-end reads came from each sample. TCRdb re-called the 5' RACE reads with MiXCR, one entry per CDR3 protein. This table has 650,000 to 800,000 distinct CDR3 sequences, roughly 44% appearing once. To note about this clonotype: Its antigen is undetermined.

CDR1 and CDR2 (germline): LGHNA, YSLEER. This CDR3 region has 15 residues. This TCR derives from a man aged 55-75 years in good health. The sequenced material came from blood. The genes are TRBV4-3 and TRBJ2-5; 10 positions agree with TRBD1. The J call could be wrong; TRBJ2-7 is a better fit for the DNA end. CDR3 residues: CASSHAGQGTYEQYF. The CDR3 bases are TGCGCCAGCAGCCACGCGGGACAGGGGACCTACGAGCAGTACTTC.